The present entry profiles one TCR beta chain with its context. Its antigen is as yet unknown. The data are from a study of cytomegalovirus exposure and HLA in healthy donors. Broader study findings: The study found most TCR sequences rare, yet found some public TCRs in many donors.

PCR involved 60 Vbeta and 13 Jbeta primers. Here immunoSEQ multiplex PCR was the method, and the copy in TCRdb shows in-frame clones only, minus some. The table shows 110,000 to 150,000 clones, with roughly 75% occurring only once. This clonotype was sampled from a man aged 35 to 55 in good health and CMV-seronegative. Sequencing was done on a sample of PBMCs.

CDR3 in amino acids: CASSPDGLAGGDEQFF. CDR3 coding DNA: TGTGCCAGCAGCCCGGACGGACTAGCGGGGGGCGATGAGCAGTTCTTC. V is TRBV5-5 and J is TRBJ2-1; TRBD2 matches at 14 bases. CDR1 and CDR2 from the germline V gene are SGHKS and YYEKEE (reference sequence). After removal of 4 bases from V and 8 bases from J, the junction contained 8 bases not matched to a gene. CDR3 length: 16 residues.